This T cell receptor beta chain is drawn from a study of a mutant IDH1 vaccine in newly diagnosed glioma. About the research overall: Initiation of the vaccine course occurred 4-6 weeks after radiotherapy alone, or alongside temozolomide cycles. Treated patients were about 60% male, roughly 38% female, mean age 40.4 years. Most had both radiotherapy and temozolomide beforehand; others had only one.

Generated by immunoSEQ multiplex PCR, the TCRdb table keeps only in-frame clones and is missing some. Here the sample spans tens of thousands of clones, 90% to 95% being singletons. The time point is: week 5, during vaccination. The content of each vaccine dose was 300 ug of mutant IDH1 20-mer peptide, and topical imiquimod accompanied it. Germline-derived CDR1 and CDR2 are MNHEY and SVGAGI. V gave up 0 bases and J gave up 4 bases, with 9 bases separating them. This CDR3 region has 14 residues. With regard to this clone: What it recognizes is unknown.

The starting material was PBMCs, obtained from a glioma patient whose treatment included an IDH1 peptide vaccine. V is TRBV6-5 and J is TRBJ1-1; weak D call: TRBD1 (5 bases). The source is a woman aged 45 to 65 with glioma. Here the CDR3 DNA reads TGTGCCAGCAGTTACTCATCTAGGGGCACTGAAGCTTTCTTT. It codes for CASSYSSRGTEAFF.